This T cell receptor beta chain comes out of a study of blood T cell repertoires in COVID-19. Overall study: Nucleic acid was either cDNA or gDNA, and it came from T cells, B-cell-depleted T cells, or PBMCs.

Assay used: immunoSEQ multiplex PCR; TCRdb lists only in-frame clones, some missing. The sample yields fewer than 150,000 clones, 75% to 90% seen once. CDR3 length: 16 amino acids. The germline V gene has CDR1 MDHEN and CDR2 SYDVKM. J lost 2 bases, V lost 5 bases, and 12 bases had no gene match. The age range of participants was about 18 to 90 years, with residence in about two dozen US areas. Categorization into cohorts depended on clinical history that participants reported. This chain joins TRBV28 and TRBJ2-7, with 7 bases identical to TRBD1. The sequence derives from a man between 50 and 59 years old in a cohort exposed to, infected with or recovered from COVID-19 (not recorded which). Sequencing was carried out using PBMCs or T cells enriched from blood (not recorded which). CDR3 protein: CASSVRQGDLTYEQYF. The CDR3 nucleotides are TGTGCCAGCAGTGTAAGACAGGGCGACCTTACCTACGAGCAGTACTTC.